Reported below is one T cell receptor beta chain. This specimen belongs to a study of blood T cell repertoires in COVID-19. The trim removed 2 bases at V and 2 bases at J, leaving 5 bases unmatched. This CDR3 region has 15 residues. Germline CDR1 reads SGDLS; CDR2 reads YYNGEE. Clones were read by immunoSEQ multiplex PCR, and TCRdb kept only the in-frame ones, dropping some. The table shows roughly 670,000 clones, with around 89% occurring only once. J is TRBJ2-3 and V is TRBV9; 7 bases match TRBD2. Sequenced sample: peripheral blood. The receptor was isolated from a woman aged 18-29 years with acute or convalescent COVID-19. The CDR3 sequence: CASSVIAGVTDTQYF. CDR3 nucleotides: TGTGCCAGCAGCGTCATAGCGGGCGTCACAGATACGCAGTATTTT. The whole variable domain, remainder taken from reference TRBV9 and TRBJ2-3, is DSGVTQTPKHLITATGQRVTLRCSPRSGDLSVYWYQQSLDQGLQFLIQYYNGEERAKGNILERFSAQQFPDLHSELNLSSLELGDSALYFCASSVIAGVTDTQYFGPGTRLTVL.